This T cell receptor (beta chain) was documented in a study of blood T cell repertoires in COVID-19. V lost 3 bases and J 2 bases, leaving 7 bases between the germline ends. The CDR3 has 14 amino acids. Germline lookup yields CDR1 MDHEN and CDR2 SYDVKM. Method: immunoSEQ multiplex PCR; TCRdb's copy keeps in-frame clones and lacks some. This repertoire shows approximately 470,000 clones, 80% to 90% found once; its top ten account for approximately 2.9%. The gene calls are TRBV28 and TRBJ1-4; D is unresolved. The source is a human donor in a cohort sampled during active COVID-19. Sequencing was carried out using peripheral blood. CDR3 loop: CASSFGVTNEKLFF. DNA of the CDR3: TGTGCCAGCAGTTTCGGGGTCACTAATGAAAAACTGTTTTTT. Full variable domain (remainder filled in from reference TRBV28 and TRBJ1-4): DVKVTQSSRYLVKRTGEKVFLECVQDMDHENMFWYRQDPGLGLRLIYFSYDVKMKEKGDIPEGYSVSREKKERFSLILESASTNQTSMYLCASSFGVTNEKLFFGSGTQLSVL.